These 17 T cell receptor beta chains originate from one sample sequenced in a study of T cell repertoires in cytomegalovirus infection. MiXCR, run by TCRdb on the reads, gives a single entry per CDR3 protein. The sample contains under 300,000 distinct CDR3 sequences, 15% to 20% of which appear only once. Sequenced sample: CD8+ T cells from PBMCs. These receptor sequences come from a human donor in good health (CMV status not recorded). Some clones in this sample may be carry-over from other donors' samples.

This clonotype has just a few counts. This chain links TRBV10-3 with TRBJ2-1; perhaps TRBD1 as D (6 bases). Germline V gene lookup returns CDR1 ENHRY and CDR2 SYGVKD. V dropped 4 bases and J dropped 4 bases, with 20 bases sitting between them. This CDR3 has 17 residues. Here the CDR3 DNA reads TGTGCCATCAGTGTATCCACAGGGTCCGTCAGTTACAATGAGCAGTTCTTC. This encodes CAISVSTGSVSYNEQFF.

The chain uses TRBV2 and TRBJ2-3, with TRBD1 matching over 8 bases. The germline gives CDR1 SNHLY, CDR2 FYNNEI. This CDR3 has 16 amino acids. Trimming cost V 7 bases and J 4 bases; bases outside gene matches: 13. In nucleotides, the CDR3 is TGTGCCAGCAATCAAGCAAGACAGGGGCTCGCAGATACGCAGTATTTT. Translating it yields CASNQARQGLADTQYF.

The rearrangement joins TRBV20-1 to TRBJ1-3; no firm D call. Germline CDR1 is DFQATT and CDR2 is SNEGSKA (reference sequence). The CDR3 consists of 14 residues. V lost 0 bases to trimming and J lost 4 bases, with 10 bases between them. The CDR3, as DNA: TGCAGTGCTAGAGATCACAGCGGGGGAAACACCATATATTTT. It codes for CSARDHSGGNTIYF.

This clonotype was seen repeatedly, ten times or more. The chain uses TRBV11-2 and TRBJ2-7; TRBD2 matches at 12 bases. CDR3 length: 15 residues. The V gene end was trimmed by 8 bases and the J gene end by 0 bases; junction bases not matched to a gene: 5. Germline V gene sequence: CDR1 SGHAT, CDR2 FQNNGV. DNA for the CDR3: TGTGCCAGCTCCCGACTAGCGGGGGCCTCCTACGAGCAGTACTTC. Translated, it gives CASSRLAGASYEQYF.

This rearrangement joins TRBV4-3 to TRBJ1-4; D is unclear. CDR1 is LGHNA and CDR2 is YSLEER in the germline V gene. Deletions cut 1 base from V and 4 bases from J, with 10 bases between. The CDR3 is 15 amino acids. Written as DNA, the CDR3 is TGCGCCAGCAGCCAAGTTGGTGCAAATAATGAAAAACTGTTTTTT. Translation gives CASSQVGANNEKLFF.

This clonotype appeared many times. The genes are TRBV11-3 and TRBJ2-5; TRBD2 is a possible D gene (6 bases). In germline, CDR1 is SGHNT, CDR2 YENEEA. The CDR3 spans 15 residues. With 4 bases removed from V and 3 bases from J, the gap between germline ends came to 15 bases. The CDR3 DNA sequence: TGTGCCAGCAGCTCACACGACGGGGAGGAAGAGACCCAGTACTTC. Translation: CASSSHDGEEETQYF.

This chain links TRBV15 with TRBJ1-1; D might be TRBD1 (5 bases). Germline values: CDR1 LNHNV, CDR2 YYDKDF (reference sequence). The length of the CDR3 is 14 residues. The germline V and J ends were trimmed by 0 bases and 5 bases, with 10 bases remaining between them. CDR3 in DNA: TGTGCCACCAGCAGAGATCGGGGCTATACTGAAGCTTTCTTT. It codes for CATSRDRGYTEAFF.

This CDR3 is CASSQRVTGGGELFF. CDR3 in DNA: TGTGCCAGCAGCCAACGGGTTACGGGTGGCGGGGAGCTGTTTTTT. This chain joins TRBV14 and TRBJ2-2; no definite D call. The CDR3 has 15 residues. Trimming shortened V by 2 bases and J by 7 bases, and 14 bases separated the two germline ends. Germline V gene sequence: CDR1 SGHDN, CDR2 FVKESK.

The CDR3, as DNA: TGTGCCACCGCCCCCAGCCGGCACTATGGCTACACCTTC. It specifies CATAPSRHYGYTF. This chain joins TRBV24-1 and TRBJ1-2; D is unclear. V was cut by 9 bases and J by 3 bases, with 13 bases left in between. CDR1 is KGHDR and CDR2 is SFDVKD in the germline V gene. This CDR3 spans 13 amino acids.

The V call is TRBV6-2 or TRBV6-3, the J call TRBJ1-1, with D uncertain. The CDR3 sequence is 13 residues long. V dropped 6 bases and J dropped 1 base, with 9 bases sitting between them. CDR1 and CDR2 (germline): MNHEY, SVGEGT. CDR3 bases: TGTGCCAGCAGAGACTTTACGAACACTGAAGCTTTCTTT. Amino acids: CASRDFTNTEAFF.

This clonotype was seen repeatedly, ten times or more. The genes are TRBV4-2 and TRBJ2-3; TRBD1 matches 9 bases. CDR1 and CDR2 (germline): LGHNA, YNFKEQ. Losses at the gene ends were 1 base for V and 4 bases for J; bases not matched to a gene: 6. The CDR3 totals 16 residues. CDR3 residues: CASSQGQGVFPDTQYF. The CDR3 DNA is TGTGCCAGCAGCCAAGGACAGGGGGTTTTCCCAGATACGCAGTATTTT.

This clonotype was recorded at least ten times. The chain carries TRBV7-6 and TRBJ1-6; D is undetermined. V was shortened by 1 base and J by 5 bases, with 15 bases between the two germline ends. This CDR3 contains 17 residues. Germline CDR1 SGHVS, CDR2 FNYEAQ. The CDR3 coding sequence is TGTGCCAGCAGCTTAGAAGGGCTGGTGGATGATAATTCACCCCTCCACTTT. Protein sequence: CASSLEGLVDDNSPLHF.

V and J are TRBV7-6 and TRBJ2-7; D is uncertain. Germline-derived CDR1 and CDR2 are SGHVS and FNYEAQ. The CDR3 spans 14 residues. V lost 0 bases to trimming and J lost 2 bases, with 8 bases between them. Here the CDR3 reads CASSLAPPTYEQYF. The CDR3 region has the DNA TGTGCCAGCAGCTTAGCGCCGCCAACCTACGAGCAGTACTTC.

The chain joins TRBV28 to TRBJ2-7, with D unclear. In germline, CDR1 is MDHEN, CDR2 SYDVKM. The CDR3 loop spans 14 amino acids. The V end was cut by 6 bases, the J end by 2 bases, with 14 bases between. The CDR3 loop reads CASRSDQWPYEQYF. The CDR3 DNA sequence: TGTGCCAGCAGGTCCGACCAATGGCCCTACGAGCAGTACTTC.

As regards this clonotype: A much larger clone lies one base from this, so it may be a read error. The CDR3 DNA reads TGTGCCAGCAGCCATGATTACGAGCAGTACTTC. This encodes CASSHDYEQYF. The chain uses TRBV4-2 and TRBJ2-7; D call uncertain. This CDR3 is built from 11 residues. V dropped 3 bases and J dropped 4 bases, with 4 bases sitting between them. The germline V gene encodes CDR1 LGHNA and CDR2 YNFKEQ.

With respect to this clonotype: A much larger clone lies a single base off, so this may be a read error. This sequence joins TRBV7-6 and TRBJ1-1; 7 bases match TRBD1. CDR3 length: 14 amino acids. Trimming removed 5 bases from V and 6 bases from J; junction bases left unmatched: 9. CDR1 is SGHVS and CDR2 is FNYEAQ in the germline V gene. The CDR3, as DNA: TGTGCCAGCAGCCTAATAGACAGGGAACCTGAAGCTTTCTTT. Encoded protein: CASSLIDREPEAFF.

This clonotype appeared a few times. V gene TRBV4-3 combines with J gene TRBJ1-1, with no clear D. Trimming stripped 0 bases from V and 10 bases from J, with 18 bases between. The CDR3 covers 15 residues. The germline gives CDR1 LGHNA, CDR2 YSLEER. CDR3 coding DNA: TGCGCCAGCAGCCAAGATCGCAGCTTGGGCTCGGCAGCTTTCTTT. The encoded protein is CASSQDRSLGSAAFF.